One and the same sample provided the 21 T cell receptor beta chains below, sequenced in a study of blood T cells in healthy people across ages. The authors ran a second PCR of about 6 to 11 cycles using a sample-barcoded 5' primer and a J-beta primer mix. TCRdb passed the 5' RACE reads through MiXCR, listing each CDR3 protein once. The sample holds about 1.6 million distinct CDR3 sequences; about 32% are singletons and the top ten take 10% to 12%. The source material was blood. The origin of the receptors is a woman aged 25 to 39 in good health.

This chain links TRBV7-9 with TRBJ2-7, with 9 bases fitting TRBD1. V was clipped by 3 bases and J by 5 bases; unmatched bases: 5. Germline values: CDR1 SEHNR, CDR2 FQNEAQ (reference sequence). The length of the CDR3 is 14 residues. The CDR3 nucleotides are TGTGCCAGCAGCTTTGAGGACAGGGGCCACGAGCAGTACTTC. Residues: CASSFEDRGHEQYF. Filled out from reference TRBV7-9 and TRBJ2-7, the complete variable domain reads DTGVSQNPRHKITKRGQNVTFRCDPISEHNRLYWYRQTLGQGPEFLTYFQNEAQLEKSRLLSDRFSAERPKGSFSTLEIQRTEQGDSAMYLCASSFEDRGHEQYFGPGTRLTVT.

This clonotype occurred once. The CDR3 sequence is CSATSGLADRYSYNEQFF. As DNA, the CDR3 is TGCAGTGCTACATCGGGACTAGCGGATAGATACTCCTACAATGAGCAGTTCTTC. V gene TRBV20-1 combines with J gene TRBJ2-1, with 11 bases matching TRBD2. The germline CDR1 and CDR2 sequences are DFQATT and SNEGSKA (reference sequence). The CDR3 has 18 residues. V lost 4 bases, J lost 0 bases, and 11 bases stayed unmatched.

The chain carries TRBV11-2 and TRBJ1-5, with D hard to call. The V gene lost 3 bases and the J gene lost 13 bases, with 16 bases spanning the gap. The CDR3 has 13 residues. CDR1 and CDR2 from the germline V gene are SGHAT and FQNNGV. This CDR3 is CASSLSGSLKQHF. CDR3 nucleotides: TGTGCCAGCAGCTTGTCTGGTTCGCTTAAACAGCATTTT. Full variable domain (rest looked up from reference TRBV11-2 and TRBJ1-5): EAGVAQSPRYKIIEKRQSVAFWCNPISGHATLYWYQQILGQGPKLLIQFQNNGVVDDSQLPKDRFSAERLKGVDSTLKIQPAKLEDSAVYLCASSLSGSLKQHFGDGTRLSIL.

This clonotype was counted once. This sequence joins TRBV27 and TRBJ2-1, with D possibly matching TRBD2 (6 bases). The CDR3 contains 16 residues. The V end was cut by 2 bases, the J end by 8 bases, with 19 bases between. Germline V gene sequence: CDR1 MNHEY, CDR2 SMNVEV (reference sequence). The CDR3 spells CASSLGGLVFPDEQFF. The CDR3, as DNA: TGTGCCAGCAGTTTAGGGGGGTTGGTTTTTCCCGATGAGCAGTTCTTC.

The chain carries TRBV20-1 and TRBJ2-1; 9 bases line up with TRBD2. The CDR3 has 15 amino acids. V trimming: 1 base; J trimming: 6 bases; junction bases outside the gene matches: 7. Germline V lookup: CDR1 DFQATT, CDR2 SNEGSKA (reference sequence). In nucleotides, the CDR3 is TGCAGTGCTAGAGGGCGGGAGGGCCAGAGCAATGAGCAGTTCTTC. It encodes CSARGREGQSNEQFF.

A single count supports this clonotype. At one boundary the junction diverges from the germline segment, which might be a read error. The J gene is TRBJ2-7, the V gene TRBV5-1; D gene uncertain. The CDR3 runs 15 residues. Germline CDR1 SGHRS, CDR2 YFSETQ. The CDR3 DNA is TGCGCCAGCAGCTTGGGAGAGAAGGGCTCCTGCGAGCAGTACTTC. Protein: CASSLGEKGSCEQYF.

The chain joins TRBV5-1 to TRBJ1-2; 11 bases line up with TRBD1. J gave up 2 bases and V 5 bases, and 8 bases lay outside the gene matches. CDR1 SGHRS and CDR2 YFSETQ come from the germline V gene. This CDR3 comprises 16 residues. The CDR3 nucleotides read TGCGCCAGCAGTACATCCGGGACAGGGGGAAACTATGGCTACACCTTC. This encodes CASSTSGTGGNYGYTF.

This clonotype came up once. The genes are TRBV5-1 and TRBJ2-3; D is possibly TRBD2 (6 bases). Germline lookup yields CDR1 SGHRS and CDR2 YFSETQ. The V end was cut by 5 bases, the J end by 0 bases, with 10 bases between. The CDR3 has 14 residues. This CDR3 reads CASRASVSTDTQYF. Written as DNA, the CDR3 is TGCGCCAGCAGAGCTAGCGTGAGCACAGATACGCAGTATTTT.

This clonotype was seen only a few times. CDR3 amino acids: CASSNWGTEAFF. The CDR3 DNA follows: TGCGCCAGCAGTAATTGGGGGACTGAAGCTTTCTTT. The gene calls are TRBV5-1 and TRBJ1-1, with D perhaps TRBD1 (5 bases). Germline lookup yields CDR1 SGHRS and CDR2 YFSETQ. The V gene lost 5 bases and the J gene lost 5 bases, with 10 bases spanning the gap. The CDR3 has 12 residues.

Comments on this clonotype: One end of the junction is discordant with germline, which a read error may explain. V and J are TRBV24-1 and TRBJ2-6; D gene unclear. Germline V gives CDR1 KGHDR, CDR2 SFDVKD. The CDR3 covers 14 residues. CDR3 in amino acids: CATPTNSGTNVLTF. The DNA for the CDR3 is TGTGCCACCCCAACCAACTCTGGGACCAACGTCCTGACTTTC.

V is TRBV6-6 and J is TRBJ2-1; 9 positions agree with TRBD2. Germline CDR1 is MNHNY and CDR2 is SVGAGI (reference sequence). J lost 3 bases, V lost 5 bases, and 8 bases had no gene match. This CDR3 is 16 amino acids long. CDR3 DNA: TGTGCCAGCAGTCCCTTAGCGGGAGAGGTCTACAATGAGCAGTTCTTC. As protein: CASSPLAGEVYNEQFF.

The chain has TRBV27 and TRBJ2-2; weak D call: TRBD1 (5 bases). The CDR3 consists of 14 residues. The germline V and J ends were trimmed by 11 bases and 6 bases, with 19 bases remaining between them. The germline CDR1 and CDR2 sequences are MNHEY and SMNVEV (reference sequence). The CDR3 bases are TGTGCCGGCTGTCCAGGGTATGGGTCCGGGGAGCTGTTTTTT. This sequence encodes CAGCPGYGSGELFF.

There are a few counts of this clonotype. J is TRBJ2-3 and V is TRBV11-2; the D is unclear. The CDR3 has 18 residues. V lost 0 bases to trimming and J lost 6 bases, with 22 bases between them. Germline CDR1 is SGHAT and CDR2 is FQNNGV. The CDR3 DNA follows: TGTGCCAGCAGCTTAGATCGAAGGGTCTCACCCTATGGGGATACGCAGTATTTT. This encodes CASSLDRRVSPYGDTQYF.

Regarding this clonotype: Mismatch with germline at one junction end may stem from a read error. The chain's CDR3 is CASSLYLGSNQPRHF. CDR3 in DNA: TGTGCCAGCAGTTTATATTTGGGATCGAATCAGCCCCGGCATTTT. V and J are TRBV27 and TRBJ1-5; D is uncertain. The CDR3 consists of 15 residues. CDR1 is MNHEY and CDR2 is SMNVEV in the germline V gene (reference sequence).

This clonotype appeared a few times. The V call is TRBV7-6, the J call TRBJ2-3; D may correspond to TRBD1 or TRBD2 (6 bases each). Trimming removed 1 base from V and 2 bases from J, with 25 bases in between. The CDR3 covers 20 residues. Per germline, CDR1 SGHVS and CDR2 FNYEAQ. The CDR3 reads CASSLEGLVGGGGNTDTQYF. The CDR3 bases are TGTGCCAGCAGCTTAGAAGGCTTAGTTGGCGGAGGGGGGAACACAGATACGCAGTATTTT.

The rearrangement links TRBV2 to TRBJ2-5; D is uncertain. The V end was cut by 7 bases, the J end by 5 bases, with 14 bases between. The CDR3 runs 13 residues. Germline lookup yields CDR1 SNHLY and CDR2 FYNNEI. This chain's CDR3 is CASNSHSTETQYF. CDR3 nucleotides: TGTGCCAGCAACTCCCACTCCACGGAGACCCAGTACTTC.

This clonotype was found a few times. The chain employs TRBV15 and TRBJ1-6; D gene unclear. Germline V lookup: CDR1 LNHNV, CDR2 YYDKDF (reference sequence). Trimming removed 0 bases at V and 8 bases at J, with 8 bases between. The CDR3 sequence is 14 residues long. The CDR3, as DNA: TGTGCCACCAGCAGAGATGTCGGGGATTCACCCCTCCACTTT. It translates to CATSRDVGDSPLHF.

The chain has TRBV6-1 and TRBJ2-3, with 8 bases lining up with TRBD2. The junction had 9 bases not matched to a gene; V was cut back by 6 bases and J by 10 bases. The CDR3 is made up of 13 amino acids. Germline-derived CDR1 and CDR2 are MNHNS and SASEGT. This CDR3 reads CASRSIGLAPQYF. Written as DNA, the CDR3 is TGTGCCAGCAGGTCGATCGGACTAGCTCCGCAGTATTTT.

As to this clonotype: Compared with germline, one end of the junction differs, possibly owing to a read error. The gene calls are TRBV5-1 and TRBJ2-7; D is possibly TRBD1 (6 bases). Germline assignment: CDR1 SGHRS and CDR2 YFSETQ. The CDR3 sequence is 14 residues long. In nucleotides, the CDR3 is TGCGCCAGCACCAATCCGGACAGATCCTACGAGCAGGACTTC. Translating it yields CASTNPDRSYEQDF.

The chain carries TRBV7-9 and TRBJ2-7, with TRBD2 as a possible D gene (7 bases). The germline CDR1 and CDR2 sequences are SEHNR and FQNEAQ (reference sequence). V was pared by 3 bases and J by 10 bases, with 22 bases between. The CDR3 consists of 15 residues. The CDR3 spells CASSFLGGGSESQYF. CDR3 coding DNA: TGTGCCAGCAGCTTCTTGGGCGGGGGCTCAGAGTCCCAGTACTTC. The whole variable domain, filled in from reference TRBV7-9 and TRBJ2-7, reads DTGVSQNPRHKITKRGQNVTFRCDPISEHNRLYWYRQTLGQGPEFLTYFQNEAQLEKSRLLSDRFSAERPKGSFSTLEIQRTEQGDSAMYLCASSFLGGGSESQYFGPGTRLTVT.

The V and J genes are TRBV12-3 or TRBV12-4 and TRBJ1-5, with 9 positions matching TRBD1. The CDR3 totals 14 residues. The V and J ends lost 8 bases and 7 bases, in that order; junction bases with no gene match: 9. The CDR3 here is CASAGDRVGQPQHF. In nucleotides, the CDR3 is TGTGCCAGCGCCGGGGACAGGGTAGGACAGCCCCAGCATTTT.